This TCR beta chain was sequenced for a study of patients and donors after allogeneic stem cell transplantation. Between the trimmed V and J ends, which lost 0 bases and 0 bases, there was a span of 8 bases. The CDR3 runs 15 residues. Germline values: CDR1 DFQATT, CDR2 SNEGSKA (reference sequence). TCRdb ran MiXCR on the RT-PCR reads and lists one entry per CDR3 protein. The sample holds approximately 430,000 distinct CDR3 sequences; about a sixth are singletons and the top ten take around 7.2%. This clonotype appeared a few times. This chain uses TRBV20-1 with TRBJ1-4; weak D call: TRBD1 (5 bases). The origin of this receptor is a human donor who was either an allogeneic HSCT recipient or a stem cell or donor lymphocyte infusion donor (not recorded which). It is not recorded whose cells these are; they may come from a transplant donor. Sequencing was performed on blood, either unsorted or a sorted T cell fraction (not recorded which). The CDR3 here is CSARDEGTTNEKLFF. The CDR3, as DNA: TGCAGTGCTAGAGATGAGGGGACAACTAATGAAAAACTGTTTTTT.